These 12 T cell receptor beta chains were sequenced from one sample in a study of T cell clonotyping in hematopoietic cell transplantation. The assay was immunoSEQ multiplex PCR, and TCRdb's table has in-frame clones only and misses some. The data contain about 18,000 clones, around 86% of them singletons. The time point: recipient sample about 28 days before transplant, after cytoreduction. Sequenced here: peripheral blood mononuclear cells, sampled before stem cell transplant. These receptors were obtained from a man aged 45 to 65 with acute myeloid leukemia. Some clones in this sample may be carry-over from other donors' samples.

This clone was seen a single time. This chain joins TRBV7-6 and TRBJ2-3, with D unclear. The germline V gene has CDR1 SGHVS and CDR2 FNYEAQ. The CDR3 is 14 amino acids. The V gene lost 2 bases and the J gene lost 4 bases, with 10 bases spanning the gap. The DNA for the CDR3 is TGTGCCAGCAGCTTACTGACCCGTCCAGATACGCAGTATTTT. This codes for CASSLLTRPDTQYF.

The V and J genes are TRBV11-2 and TRBJ1-6; perhaps TRBD1 as D (5 bases). CDR3 size: 15 residues. The V end was cut by 5 bases, the J end by 10 bases, with 18 bases between. Looked up from germline, CDR1 is SGHAT and CDR2 is FQNNGV. This CDR3 reads CASSHRDGLRSPLHF. In DNA form, the CDR3 reads TGTGCCAGCAGCCATCGGGACGGTTTGAGGTCACCCCTCCACTTT. The entire variable domain, with the rest obtained from reference TRBV11-2 and TRBJ1-6, is as follows: EAGVAQSPRYKIIEKRQSVAFWCNPISGHATLYWYQQILGQGPKLLIQFQNNGVVDDSQLPKDRFSAERLKGVDSTLKIQPAKLEDSAVYLCASSHRDGLRSPLHFGNGTRLTVT.

CDR3: CASSYSGQGEAFF. CDR3 nucleotide sequence: TGTGCCAGCAGTTACTCGGGGCAGGGGGAAGCTTTCTTT. The chain joins TRBV6-6 to TRBJ1-1; TRBD1 is a possible D gene (6 bases). This CDR3 has 13 residues. In germline, CDR1 is MNHNY, CDR2 SVGAGI (reference sequence). V lost 0 bases, J lost 8 bases, and 10 bases lay in between.

V gene TRBV29-1 combines with J gene TRBJ2-5; 8 bases fit TRBD2. The germline V gene encodes CDR1 SQVTM and CDR2 ANQGSEA. V gave up 8 bases and J gave up 1 base; unmatched junction bases: 12. There are 15 residues in the CDR3. The CDR3 DNA follows: TGCAGCTCCAGCGCAGCGGGGGCCCTCCAAGAGACCCAGTACTTC. This translates into CSSSAAGALQETQYF.

This clone occurred once. This chain links TRBV5-6 with TRBJ1-6, with 11 bases aligning to TRBD1. The germline V gene has CDR1 SGHDT and CDR2 YYEEEE. The CDR3 runs 15 residues. The V segment lost 4 bases and the J segment 10 bases; nucleotides outside the gene matches: 7. The CDR3 loop is CASSGRTGGRSPLHF. DNA for the CDR3: TGTGCCAGCAGCGGGAGGACAGGGGGCAGGTCACCCCTCCACTTT.

The chain links TRBV27 to TRBJ2-3; D remains unclear. CDR1 is MNHEY, CDR2 SMNVEV, per germline (reference sequence). This CDR3 spans 12 amino acids. The ends were cut back, 5 bases at V and 5 bases at J, with 8 bases in the middle. CDR3 loop: CASSPKGDTQYF. The CDR3 DNA reads TGTGCCAGCAGTCCAAAGGGAGATACGCAGTATTTT.

This clone was picked up one time. The J gene is TRBJ1-1, the V gene TRBV10-3; D remains ambiguous. V lost 6 bases and J 2 bases, leaving 13 bases between the germline ends. The germline gives CDR1 ENHRY, CDR2 SYGVKD. The CDR3 loop spans 14 amino acids. The CDR3 DNA reads as TGTGCCATCAGAAAAACTCAGGAAAACACTGAAGCTTTCTTT. It encodes CAIRKTQENTEAFF.

The chain links TRBV28 to TRBJ1-1; D ambiguous. Germline V lookup: CDR1 MDHEN, CDR2 SYDVKM. The CDR3 loop spans 15 amino acids. Trimming pared 7 bases from V and 1 base from J, leaving 16 bases between. The CDR3 DNA is TGTGCCAGCATTTCGACCCAGACGGAGAACACTGAAGCTTTCTTT. This sequence encodes CASISTQTENTEAFF.

This clone was recorded once. The J gene is TRBJ2-1, the V gene TRBV7-3; D is tentatively TRBD1 or TRBD2 (5 bases each). The CDR3 has 15 residues. Trimming stripped 4 bases from V and 2 bases from J, with 12 bases between. From germline, CDR1 is SGHTA and CDR2 FQGTGA. The chain's CDR3 is CASSSAGAPYNEQFF. Written as DNA, the CDR3 is TGTGCCAGCAGCTCCGCCGGGGCCCCCTACAATGAGCAGTTCTTC.

The rearrangement joins TRBV6-6 to TRBJ2-5; 10 bases agree with TRBD2. CDR1 MNHNY and CDR2 SVGAGI come from the germline V gene (reference sequence). The CDR3 is 14 amino acids. With V trimmed by 7 bases and J by 3 bases, 5 bases remained unmatched. The CDR3 bases are TGTGCCAGCACAATAGCGGGGGGTAAAGAGACCCAGTACTTC. Protein: CASTIAGGKETQYF.

V and J are TRBV28 and TRBJ1-2; tentative D call: TRBD1 (6 bases). CDR3 length: 17 amino acids. The germline CDR1 and CDR2 sequences are MDHEN and SYDVKM. V lost 6 bases and J lost 3, with 23 bases in between. The CDR3 DNA sequence: TGTGCCAGCAGAACCCCCTCGGGTCCAGGGGCCTACTATGGCTACACCTTC. Translated: CASRTPSGPGAYYGYTF.

The chain combines TRBV4-3 with TRBJ2-7; no reliable D call. V lost 0 bases and J 6 bases, leaving 9 bases between the germline ends. The germline V gene encodes CDR1 LGHNA and CDR2 YSLEER. There are 13 residues in the CDR3. The CDR3 protein is CASSQEGWSEQYF. CDR3 coding DNA: TGCGCCAGCAGCCAAGAGGGATGGAGCGAGCAGTACTTC.